Following are 32 T cell receptor beta chains from one sample sequenced in a study of blood T cell repertoires in COVID-19. Clones were read by immunoSEQ multiplex PCR, and TCRdb kept only the in-frame ones, dropping some. The repertoire holds 250,000 to 400,000 clones, with 75% to 90% as singletons. Sequencing was done on a sample of PBMCs or T cells enriched from blood (not recorded which). Receptor source: a man in his fifties or sixties who had recovered from COVID-19.

In nucleotides, the CDR3 is TGTGCCAGCAGTTCGCGGGAGGCCGGGGAGCTGTTTTTT. Translated, it gives CASSSREAGELFF. The V call is TRBV6-2 or TRBV6-3, the J call TRBJ2-2; 8 bases agree with TRBD2. The V segment lost 4 bases and the J segment 6 bases; nucleotides outside the gene matches: 1. This CDR3 contains 13 residues. Germline lookup yields CDR1 MNHEY and CDR2 SVGEGT.

CDR3: CASKEPGQGLRGYTF. DNA of the CDR3: TGTGCCAGCAAAGAACCGGGACAGGGCCTGCGGGGCTACACCTTC. The chain combines TRBV2 with TRBJ1-2; 9 bases align to TRBD1. Germline loops: CDR1 SNHLY, CDR2 FYNNEI. The junction had 14 bases not matched to a gene; V was cut back by 7 bases and J by 8 bases. The CDR3 contains 15 residues.

This rearrangement joins TRBV6-5 to TRBJ1-5; 7 nucleotides agree with TRBD1. This CDR3 comprises 15 residues. The trim removed 6 bases at V and 4 bases at J, leaving 9 bases unmatched. Germline V gives CDR1 MNHEY, CDR2 SVGAGI. The CDR3 protein is CASSPRDRENQPQHF. As DNA, the CDR3 is TGTGCCAGCAGCCCCCGGGACAGAGAAAATCAGCCCCAGCATTTT.

This rearrangement joins TRBV19 to TRBJ2-3; no firm D call. V lost 6 bases to trimming and J lost 3 bases, with 13 bases between them. The CDR3 contains 14 residues. CDR1 and CDR2 (germline): LNHDA, SQIVND (reference sequence). CDR3 region: CASRYGGSTDTQYF. For the CDR3, the DNA is TGTGCCAGTAGATACGGTGGTTCGACAGATACGCAGTATTTT.

The genes are TRBV18 and TRBJ2-2, with D possibly TRBD1 on 5 matching bases. Per the germline V gene, CDR1 is KGHSH and CDR2 is LQKENI. The CDR3 runs to 15 residues. V dropped 1 base and J dropped 0 bases, with 6 bases sitting between them. CDR3 bases: TGTGCCAGCTCACCACGGACACCGAACACCGGGGAGCTGTTTTTT. Its protein product is CASSPRTPNTGELFF.

The chain employs TRBV5-1 and TRBJ2-5; 10 bases line up with TRBD2. Unmatched junction bases numbered 8, after V lost 4 bases and J lost 5 bases. The V gene's germline CDR1 is SGHRS and CDR2 YFSETQ. The CDR3 contains 15 residues. Written as DNA, the CDR3 is TGCGCCAGCAGCATCGATGCTAGCGGGGGCGAGACCCAGTACTTC. It is translated as CASSIDASGGETQYF.

The chain couples TRBV7-9 to TRBJ1-1; no firm D call. This CDR3 region has 14 residues. Trimming cost V 1 base and J 6 bases, with 12 bases left between them. Germline V gene lookup returns CDR1 SEHNR and CDR2 FQNEAQ (reference sequence). The DNA for the CDR3 is TGTGCCAGCAGCTTAGAGGGAGACGGGGCTGAAGCTTTCTTT. Protein: CASSLEGDGAEAFF.

This rearrangement joins TRBV9 to TRBJ1-6; TRBD1 matches at 8 bases. This CDR3 comprises 16 residues. Germline V gene lookup returns CDR1 SGDLS and CDR2 YYNGEE. V gave up 0 bases and J gave up 7 bases; unmatched junction bases: 6. The DNA for the CDR3 is TGTGCCAGCAGCGTAGGACACGGGACAGGAAATTCACCCCTCCACTTT. Translating gives CASSVGHGTGNSPLHF.

J is TRBJ2-5 and V is TRBV28; possible D gene TRBD2, 5 bases. The CDR3 spans 15 residues. In germline, CDR1 is MDHEN, CDR2 SYDVKM. V was trimmed by 2 bases and J by 3 bases, leaving 13 bases between them. The CDR3 DNA follows: TGTGCCAGCAGTTTACCCGGGAATATGAAAGAGACCCAGTACTTC. It codes for CASSLPGNMKETQYF.

The rearrangement links TRBV9 to TRBJ1-2, with D possibly TRBD1 on 5 matching bases. Germline CDR1 and CDR2: SGDLS and YYNGEE. Trimming shortened V by 5 bases and J by 0 bases, and 8 bases separated the two germline ends. The CDR3 length is 13 residues. CDR3 nucleotide sequence: TGTGCCAGCAGTCAGGGATCTAACTATGGCTACACCTTC. It codes for CASSQGSNYGYTF.

This clone was seen a few times. The chain carries TRBV5-8 and TRBJ1-5, with D perhaps TRBD1 (6 bases). The CDR3 covers 17 residues. Trimming left V 4 bases short and J 0 bases short, with 17 bases between. The germline V gene has CDR1 SGHTS and CDR2 YDEGEE. The CDR3 spells CASSRGQPQASNQPQHF. The CDR3 region has the DNA TGTGCCAGCAGCAGAGGACAGCCTCAGGCTAGCAATCAGCCCCAGCATTTT.

This sequence joins TRBV5-1 and TRBJ2-2, with a weak D call TRBD1 (5 bases). This CDR3 comprises 17 residues. From germline, CDR1 is SGHRS and CDR2 YFSETQ. The V gene lost 4 bases and the J gene lost 3 bases, with 19 bases spanning the gap. This CDR3 reads CASSRQIGQTDTGELFF. For the CDR3, the DNA is TGCGCCAGCAGCCGACAAATCGGCCAGACAGACACCGGGGAGCTGTTTTTT.

The chain combines TRBV19 with TRBJ2-7; 9 bases map to TRBD2. Germline assignment: CDR1 LNHDA and CDR2 SQIVND (reference sequence). V was clipped by 4 bases and J by 5 bases; unmatched bases: 6. The CDR3 extends over 14 amino acids. The CDR3 here is CASSSGRASDEQYF. In DNA form, the CDR3 reads TGTGCCAGTAGTAGCGGGAGGGCCTCTGACGAGCAGTACTTC.

The rearrangement uses TRBV15 and TRBJ1-4; D is undetermined. In germline, CDR1 is LNHNV, CDR2 YYDKDF (reference sequence). This CDR3 is 15 amino acids long. Trimming shortened V by 3 bases and J by 8 bases, and 16 bases separated the two germline ends. The CDR3 DNA reads as TGTGCCACCAGCAGGGCCGGATCAACGGGGGAAAAACTGTTTTTT. Protein product: CATSRAGSTGEKLFF.

A single count supports this clone. The chain recombines TRBV5-1 with TRBJ2-3, with a weak D call TRBD2 (7 bases). The germline V gene encodes CDR1 SGHRS and CDR2 YFSETQ. The germline V and J ends were trimmed by 4 bases and 3 bases, with 21 bases remaining between them. This CDR3 is built from 17 residues. The CDR3 coding sequence is TGCGCCAGCAGCGCTTTACTCCAGGGAGGGGGAACAGATACGCAGTATTTT. Residues: CASSALLQGGGTDTQYF.

This clone was found a few times. This chain uses TRBV3-1 (or the pseudogene TRBV3-2) with TRBJ2-1, with TRBD2 identical over 11 bases. The CDR3 contains 17 residues. V dropped 2 bases and J dropped 9; count of bases not matched to a gene: 12. Germline assignment: CDR1 LGHDT and CDR2 YNNKEL (reference sequence). The CDR3 nucleotides are TGTGCCAGCAGCCAATTAGCGGGAGGGGTTTGCTACGGTGAGCAGTTCTTC. Translation gives CASSQLAGGVCYGEQFF.

This chain connects TRBV5-1 to TRBJ2-3; tentatively, D is TRBD2 (5 bases). Germline values: CDR1 SGHRS, CDR2 YFSETQ. This CDR3 contains 15 residues. V was trimmed by 4 bases and J by 2 bases, leaving 14 bases between them. The CDR3 nucleotides read TGCGCCAGCAGCCACTGGACTGTAACCACAGATACGCAGTATTTT. It is translated as CASSHWTVTTDTQYF. Full variable domain (outside the CDR3, taken from reference TRBV5-1 and TRBJ2-3): KAGVTQTPRYLIKTRGQQVTLSCSPISGHRSVSWYQQTPGQGLQFLFEYFSETQRNKGNFPGRFSGRQFSNSRSEMNVSTLELGDSALYLCASSHWTVTTDTQYFGPGTRLTVL.

The sample holds one count of this clone. CDR3 sequence: CASTLTGMNTEAFF. For the CDR3, the DNA is TGTGCCAGCACCCTGACAGGTATGAACACTGAAGCTTTCTTT. This chain connects TRBV5-6 to TRBJ1-1; D might be TRBD1 (6 bases). Trimming left V 6 bases short and J 0 bases short, with 12 bases between. CDR3 length: 14 amino acids. Germline V gene data show CDR1 as SGHDT and CDR2 as YYEEEE.

The rearrangement uses TRBV19 and TRBJ1-1, with D unclear. CDR3 length: 13 amino acids. Germline lookup yields CDR1 LNHDA and CDR2 SQIVND (reference sequence). V lost 10 bases to trimming and J lost 1 base, with 13 bases between them. Here the CDR3 reads CATRQRTNTEAFF. CDR3 DNA: TGTGCCACCAGGCAGAGAACGAACACTGAAGCTTTCTTT.

This clone showed up just once. The V gene is TRBV2, the J gene TRBJ2-4; 11 nucleotides align to TRBD2. Germline trimming cut 6 bases from V and 0 bases from J; bases unmatched to any gene: 10. Looked up from germline, CDR1 is SNHLY and CDR2 is FYNNEI. The CDR3 spans 18 residues. The CDR3 sequence: CASRPGLAGSIAKNIQYF. CDR3 nucleotide sequence: TGTGCCAGCAGACCCGGACTAGCGGGCTCGATAGCCAAAAACATTCAGTACTTC.

V is TRBV5-4 and J is TRBJ1-1; TRBD1 is a possible D gene (6 bases). V was cut by 1 base and J by 6 bases, with 13 bases left in between. CDR1 is SGHNT and CDR2 is YYREEE in the germline V gene (reference sequence). The CDR3 sequence is 14 residues long. The CDR3 nucleotides are TGTGCCAGCAGCTTGTCTTCAGGGGAATCTGAAGCTTTCTTT. Its translation: CASSLSSGESEAFF.

V usage is TRBV24-1 and J usage is TRBJ2-7, with TRBD2 identical over 10 bases. This CDR3 is built from 15 residues. V gave up 1 base and J gave up 3 bases; unmatched junction bases: 2. Looked up from germline, CDR1 is KGHDR and CDR2 is SFDVKD. In DNA form, the CDR3 reads TGTGCCACCAGTGATTTCGCTAGCGGGAGCTACGAGCAGTACTTC. Its translation: CATSDFASGSYEQYF.

This clone was detected only once. The gene calls are TRBV9 and TRBJ1-1; no clear D gene. Per the germline V gene, CDR1 is SGDLS and CDR2 is YYNGEE. V was cut by 0 bases and J by 5 bases, with 8 bases left in between. There are 13 residues in the CDR3. The CDR3 DNA is TGTGCCAGCAGCGTAGCTCCACAAACTGAAGCTTTCTTT. Translated, it gives CASSVAPQTEAFF.

On this clone: The junction does not match germline at one end; this may be a read error. V and J are TRBV11-2 and TRBJ2-2, with D possibly matching TRBD2 (6 bases). CDR1 and CDR2 from the germline V gene are SGHAT and FQNNGV. This CDR3 has 18 residues. DNA for the CDR3: TGTGCCAGCAACTTACTCTCGGGGCGATGGCGGGAAGGCGGGGAGCTGTTTTTT. Translation: CASNLLSGRWREGGELFF.

The rearrangement links TRBV4-3 to TRBJ1-6; D not certain. The germline V and J ends were trimmed by 1 base and 5 bases, with 9 bases remaining between them. The CDR3 extends over 15 amino acids. The germline gives CDR1 LGHNA, CDR2 YSLEER. The CDR3 coding sequence is TGCGCCAGCAGCCAAGTTGGCACTAATAATTCACCCCTCCACTTT. Translation: CASSQVGTNNSPLHF.

The J gene is TRBJ2-7, the V gene TRBV6-2 or TRBV6-3; D is perhaps TRBD2 (5 bases). The CDR3 contains 15 residues. Looked up from germline, CDR1 is MNHEY and CDR2 is SVGEGT. V dropped 0 bases and J dropped 1 base, with 10 bases sitting between them. Written as DNA, the CDR3 is TGTGCCAGCAGTTACTCCGAGCGGTCATCCTACGAGCAGTACTTC. Encoded protein: CASSYSERSSYEQYF.

CDR3 sequence reads: CAWSGSNQPQHF. The CDR3, as DNA: TGTGCCTGGAGCGGTAGCAATCAGCCCCAGCATTTT. The chain joins TRBV30 to TRBJ1-5; D not resolved. Germline CDR1 reads GTSNPN; CDR2 reads SVGIG (reference sequence). The CDR3 runs to 12 residues. Between the trimmed V and J ends, which lost 3 bases and 0 bases, there was a span of 3 bases.

The chain carries TRBV13 and TRBJ2-7, with 8 bases fitting TRBD2. This CDR3 spans 15 amino acids. The germline V gene encodes CDR1 PRHDT and CDR2 FYEKMQ (reference sequence). Trimming took 1 base from V and 3 from J; bases not matched to a gene: 5. CDR3 region: CASSLAGGGNYEQYF. In nucleotides, the CDR3 is TGTGCCAGCAGCTTAGCGGGAGGGGGGAACTACGAGCAGTACTTC.

V is TRBV7-2 and J is TRBJ2-7; possible D gene TRBD2, 5 bases. Trimming removed 5 bases from V and 0 bases from J, with 14 bases in between. Germline V gene data show CDR1 as SGHTA and CDR2 as FQGNSA. The CDR3 length is 15 residues. The CDR3 bases are TGTGCCAGCAGCCCCCGGACGGGGAGCTCCTACGAGCAGTACTTC. Residues: CASSPRTGSSYEQYF. The whole variable domain, filled in from reference TRBV7-2 and TRBJ2-7, reads GAGVSQSPSNKVTEKGKDVELRCDPISGHTALYWYRQSLGQGLEFLIYFQGNSAPDKSGLPSDRFSAERTGGSVSTLTIQRTQQEDSAVYLCASSPRTGSSYEQYFGPGTRLTVT.

This chain links TRBV10-3 with TRBJ2-2; the match to TRBD1 covers 8 bases. The trim removed 0 bases at V and 1 base at J, leaving 4 bases unmatched. The CDR3 extends over 17 amino acids. Germline V CDR1 and CDR2: ENHRY, SYGVKD. The CDR3 coding sequence is TGTGCCATCAGTGAGTCACGGACAGGGTTGAACACCGGGGAGCTGTTTTTT. It yields the protein CAISESRTGLNTGELFF.

This chain uses TRBV19 with TRBJ2-5; 15 nucleotides agree with TRBD2. The CDR3 length is 17 residues. Germline assignment: CDR1 LNHDA and CDR2 SQIVND (reference sequence). V was clipped by 3 bases and J by 1 base; unmatched bases: 3. The CDR3 protein is CASSIGLAGGSQETQYF. CDR3 coding DNA: TGTGCCAGTAGTATTGGACTAGCGGGAGGGTCCCAAGAGACCCAGTACTTC.

The CDR3 here is CASSLGTSGSRLQYF. DNA for the CDR3: TGTGCCAGCAGCTTAGGGACTAGCGGGAGTAGGTTGCAGTACTTC. This sequence joins TRBV13 and TRBJ2-7, with TRBD2 identical over 12 bases. V gave up 0 bases and J gave up 9 bases; unmatched junction bases: 6. In germline, CDR1 is PRHDT, CDR2 FYEKMQ (reference sequence). The CDR3 runs 15 residues. The whole variable domain, remainder taken from reference TRBV13 and TRBJ2-7, is AAGVIQSPRHLIKEKRETATLKCYPIPRHDTVYWYQQGPGQDPQFLISFYEKMQSDKGSIPDRFSAQQFSDYHSELNMSSLELGDSALYFCASSLGTSGSRLQYFGPGTRLTVT.